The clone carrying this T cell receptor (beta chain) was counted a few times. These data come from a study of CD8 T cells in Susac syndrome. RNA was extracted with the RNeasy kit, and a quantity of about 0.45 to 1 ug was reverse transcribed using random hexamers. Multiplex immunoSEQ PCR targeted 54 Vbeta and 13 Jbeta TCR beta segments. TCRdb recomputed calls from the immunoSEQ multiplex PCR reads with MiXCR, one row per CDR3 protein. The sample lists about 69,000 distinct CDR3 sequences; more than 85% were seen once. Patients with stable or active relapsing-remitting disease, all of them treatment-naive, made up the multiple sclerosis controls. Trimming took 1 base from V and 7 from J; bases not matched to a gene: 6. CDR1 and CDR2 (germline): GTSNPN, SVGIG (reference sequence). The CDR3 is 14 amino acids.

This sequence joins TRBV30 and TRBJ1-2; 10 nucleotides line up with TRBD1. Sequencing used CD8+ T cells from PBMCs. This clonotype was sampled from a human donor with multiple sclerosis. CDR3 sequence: CAWSGGDRGPGYTF. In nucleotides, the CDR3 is TGTGCCTGGAGTGGCGGAGACAGGGGGCCTGGCTACACCTTC.